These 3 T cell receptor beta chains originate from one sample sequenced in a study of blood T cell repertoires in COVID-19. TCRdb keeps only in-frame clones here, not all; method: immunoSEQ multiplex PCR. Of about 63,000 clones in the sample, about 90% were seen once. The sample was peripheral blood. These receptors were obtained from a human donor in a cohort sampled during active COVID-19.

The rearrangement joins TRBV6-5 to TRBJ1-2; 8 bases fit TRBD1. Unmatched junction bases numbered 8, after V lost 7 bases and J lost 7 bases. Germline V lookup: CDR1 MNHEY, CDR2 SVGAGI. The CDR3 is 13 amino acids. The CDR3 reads CASKVDRDGGYTF. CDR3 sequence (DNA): TGTGCCAGCAAGGTGGACAGGGATGGTGGCTACACCTTC.

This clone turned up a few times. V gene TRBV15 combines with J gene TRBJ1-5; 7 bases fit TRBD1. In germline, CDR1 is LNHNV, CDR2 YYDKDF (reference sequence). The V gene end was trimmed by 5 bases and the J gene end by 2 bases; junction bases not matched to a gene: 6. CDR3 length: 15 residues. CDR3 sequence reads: CATSLDRVGNQPQHF. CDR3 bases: TGTGCCACCAGCCTCGACAGGGTGGGCAATCAGCCCCAGCATTTT. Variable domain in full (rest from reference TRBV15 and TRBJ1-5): DAMVIQNPRYQVTQFGKPVTLSCSQTLNHNVMYWYQQKSSQAPKLLFHYYDKDFNNEADTPDNFQSRRPNTSFCFLDIRSPGLGDTAMYLCATSLDRVGNQPQHFGDGTRLSIL.

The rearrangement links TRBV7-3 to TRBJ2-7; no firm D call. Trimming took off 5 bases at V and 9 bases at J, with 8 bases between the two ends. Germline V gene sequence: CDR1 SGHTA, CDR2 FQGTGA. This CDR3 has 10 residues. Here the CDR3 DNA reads TGTGCCAGCAGCCCTCGCGGGCAGTACTTC. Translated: CASSPRGQYF.